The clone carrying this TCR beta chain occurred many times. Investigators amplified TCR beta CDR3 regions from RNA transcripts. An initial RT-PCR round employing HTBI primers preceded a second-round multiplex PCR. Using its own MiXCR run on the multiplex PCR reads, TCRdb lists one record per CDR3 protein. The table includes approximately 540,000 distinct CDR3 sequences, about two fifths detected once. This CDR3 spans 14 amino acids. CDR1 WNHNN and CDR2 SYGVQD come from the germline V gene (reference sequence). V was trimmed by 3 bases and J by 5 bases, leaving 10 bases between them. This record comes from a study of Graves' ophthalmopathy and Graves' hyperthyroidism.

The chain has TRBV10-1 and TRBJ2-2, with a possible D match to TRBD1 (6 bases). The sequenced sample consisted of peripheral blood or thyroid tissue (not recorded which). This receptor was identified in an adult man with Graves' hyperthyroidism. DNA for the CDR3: TGCGCCAGCAGTGACAGGGGTTGGACCGGGGAGCTGTTTTTT. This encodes CASSDRGWTGELFF.